This T cell receptor beta chain originates from a study of T-cell memory formation after mild COVID-19 (dated by TCRdb to about 2021). Study-wide context: Most TCR sequence clusters were specific to one of the two donors. T-cell clones expanding and contracting after mild COVID-19 in a couple of donors were tracked by longitudinal TCRalpha and TCRbeta repertoire sequencing. Two young, previously healthy adult volunteers, one female and one male, were included in the cohort. Paper-wide results and their limitations: Some responding clones were detected in pre-infection memory, which suggested that pre-existing cross-reactive memory T cells had joined the SARS-CoV-2 response. Contracting CD4+ clones turned up mainly in the CM and EM memory subsets, whereas EMRA was where CD8+ clones were enriched. SARS-CoV-2 specificity was not confirmed for the second-wave clones peaking on day 37. Only two mild cases were covered by the study, and larger cohorts that include severe cases with pre-infection samples were considered necessary. Clones contracting from day 15 to 85 had balanced CD4/CD8 phenotypes, while a second wave expanding from day 15 to 37 was biased towards CD4+.

Ficoll-Paque density gradient centrifugation was the method used to isolate PBMCs. The germline V gene gives CDR1 as SGHRS and CDR2 as YFSETQ. The CDR3 goes from the cysteine to the phenylalanine over 13 residues. This entry keeps only the CDR3 DNA: 39 bases, framed from base 1. Trimming at the junction amounts to 4 bases on V and 7 bases on J, and the germline ends lie 14 bases apart. Sequencing used an Illumina NovaSeq 6000. cDNA libraries for TCRalpha and TCRbeta were prepared by 5'RACE using constant-segment primers, with sample barcodes and unique molecular identifiers added. RNA was extracted from every sample with Trizol reagent. Amplification of the libraries took two PCR steps, and the second step added a second sample barcode plus Illumina TruSeq adapters. Sequencing of libraries was performed on an Illumina NovaSeq with 2 x 150 bp paired-end reads. The published analysis was carried out like this. Demultiplexing of reads and collapsing into UMI-guided consensus sequences were performed with migec v1.2.7. With mixcr v2.1.11, UMI consensuses were aligned to TRA and TRB V and J templates and assembled into clonotypes. Expanded or contracted clonotypes were those called significant by both edgeR and NoisET, with noise models trained on biological replicates. For edgeR calls, the cutoffs were a false discovery rate-adjusted p below 0.01 and a log2 fold-change threshold of 1. As an exploratory analysis of dynamics, max-normalized trajectories of the 1000 most abundant clonotypes were examined by PCA with hierarchical clustering. Each responding clone was given a CD4 or CD8 phenotype based on the CD4+ and CD8+ repertoires, which had been sequenced separately. Starting from the raw public reads, TCRdb applied fastp trimming at Q25, assembled clones with MiXCR and retained in-frame beta chains. Every distinct CDR3 protein forms one entry, paired with its most common genes and DNA. These V and J calls are TCRdb output, not the study's own analysis. This sample comprises about 240,000 distinct CDR3 sequences, roughly 10% of them detected only once. Clones ranked in the top ten supply approximately 20% of the sample.

In regard to this clonotype: Its antigen remains unidentified. No base qualities exist here, and no much larger clone lies one base off it.

Sequencing used PBMCs or a T cell subset sorted from them (not recorded which). The sequence came from a man aged 18 to 30 who had mild COVID-19 (a few samples of this study predate the infection). The sample titles of this study are shuffled in the database, so cell type and time point are left out; the donor was told from shared clones. Here the chain combines TRBV5-1 and TRBJ1-1; TRBD1 could be the D gene, as 6 bases match. The base sequence is TGCGCCAGCAGCCGAACTACAGGGTTTGAAGCTTTCTTT. This translates into CASSRTTGFEAFF.